This T cell receptor beta chain was sequenced in a study of beta chain features in type 1 diabetes. The CDR3 is 15 residues long. Looked up from germline, CDR1 is LNHDA and CDR2 is SQIVND (reference sequence). Trimming left V 5 bases short and J 2 bases short, with 15 bases between. Study-wide points: Type 1 diabetes patients had moderately but significantly shorter TCRB CDR3s in all four CD4+ subsets.

Expressed TCRB transcripts were sequenced because the entire RNA isolate underwent reverse transcription. The assay was immunoSEQ multiplex PCR, and TCRdb's table has in-frame clones only and misses some. The data contain 300,000 or so clones, less than 15% of them singletons. Concerning this clone itself: The target antigen is unknown.

This TCR was recovered from a woman younger than 35 with type 1 diabetes. Input material: naive CD4+ T cells from blood. This chain connects TRBV19 to TRBJ1-1; possible D gene TRBD1, 6 bases. The DNA for the CDR3 is TGTGCCAGTAGTCACCGGGACACACTTAACACTGAAGCTTTCTTT. This translates into CASSHRDTLNTEAFF.